The present T cell receptor beta chain was sequenced within a study of Ad26.COV2.S vaccination and SARS-CoV-2 variants. About the study: Dosing was one shot or two shots 56 days apart.

Profiled with immunoSEQ multiplex PCR; TCRdb holds only in-frame clones, not every one. Of roughly 380,000 clones in the sample, approximately 81% are singletons; the top ten hold about 3.3%. Study findings and constraints: Reportedly, after vaccination the spike-specific CD8+ and CD4+ T cell responses displayed substantial breadth.

Stated treatment: around 19 received Ad26.COV2.S at low or high dose, single or two shots; about 5 received placebo; per-sample allocation not given. Day 63 after the first vaccine or placebo injection was the time point for sampling. The sample came from a Boston adult aged 18-55 years. Concerning this clone itself: Its cognate antigen is unknown.

The sequencing used peripheral blood, collected in a trial of Ad26.COV2.S vaccine versus placebo. This sequence originates from a person between 18 and 65 years old who received the Ad26.COV2.S COVID-19 vaccine or a placebo.

The CDR3 DNA is TGTGCCACCCACCCGGGACAGGGGGTAATATGGGGCTATGGCTACACCTTC. Amino acid sequence: CATHPGQGVIWGYGYTF. V usage is TRBV28 and J usage is TRBJ1-2; 11 nucleotides agree with TRBD1. V shed 10 bases, J shed 4 bases, and the junction held 17 bases outside the gene matches. Per the germline V gene, CDR1 is MDHEN and CDR2 is SYDVKM. The CDR3 has 17 amino acids.